This is a list of T cell receptor beta chains from one sample in a study of cytomegalovirus exposure and HLA in healthy donors. Sequencing used immunoSEQ multiplex PCR; TCRdb keeps in-frame clones, though not all of them. The specimen's table records 100,000 to 150,000 clones. The sample consisted of PBMCs. Every receptor here comes from a man aged 40-50 years in good health and CMV-seronegative. CDR3s include the opening cysteine and the closing phenylalanine or tryptophan. D genes are given only for firm matches.

d_call j_call v_call cdr3_aa cdr3_nt
- TRBJ1-2 TRBV5-1 CASGLEDGYGYTF TGCGCCAGCGGACTGGAGGATGGCTATGGCTACACCTTC
TRBD1 TRBJ2-7 TRBV28 CASSSGQGIRSYEQYF TGTGCCAGCAGTTCTGGACAGGGGATCCGATCCTACGAGCAGTACTTC
- TRBJ2-1 TRBV4-1 CASSQDAEPYNEQFF TGCGCCAGCAGCCAAGATGCGGAGCCCTACAATGAGCAGTTCTTC
- TRBJ1-1 TRBV5-1 CASSTGQITEAFF TGCGCCAGCAGCACCGGACAGATCACTGAAGCTTTCTTT
- TRBJ1-2 TRBV5-4 CASSSQGRNYGYTF TGTGCCAGCAGCTCCCAGGGTAGAAACTATGGCTACACCTTC
- TRBJ1-2 TRBV29-1 CSVDSGVNYGYTF TGCAGCGTTGATTCGGGGGTAAACTATGGCTACACCTTC
TRBD1 TRBJ1-1 TRBV5-1 CASSGGTGGNATEAFF TGCGCCAGCAGCGGAGGGACAGGGGGCAATGCGACTGAAGCTTTCTTT
TRBD1 TRBJ2-2 TRBV28 CASSLPYLTGDTGELFF TGTGCCAGCAGTTTACCCTACCTCACAGGGGACACCGGGGAGCTGTTTTTT
- TRBJ1-2 TRBV29-1 CSVVQGGDYGYTF TGCAGCGTTGTTCAGGGAGGGGACTATGGCTACACCTTC
TRBD2 TRBJ2-3 TRBV10-3 CAINSIASGSDTQYF TGTGCCATCAATTCGATAGCTAGCGGGAGTGATACGCAGTATTTT
- TRBJ2-7 TRBV11-3 CASSSRDKTYEQYF TGTGCCAGCAGCTCCAGGGACAAAACCTACGAGCAGTACTTC
- TRBJ2-3 TRBV28 CASSFDSRTDTQYF TGTGCCAGCAGTTTCGACAGCCGCACAGATACGCAGTATTTT
TRBD1 TRBJ1-1 TRBV27 CASSRWGGQGWNGEAFF TGTGCCAGCAGTCGTTGGGGGGGACAGGGGTGGAATGGTGAAGCTTTCTTT
- TRBJ2-3 TRBV2 CASSATLATDTQYF TGTGCCAGCAGTGCAACACTAGCCACAGATACGCAGTATTTT
TRBD1 TRBJ1-5 TRBV4-2 CASSQDRVGPQHF TGTGCCAGCAGCCAGGACAGGGTTGGGCCCCAGCATTTT
TRBD1 TRBJ2-2 TRBV2 CASSGPIGTGAIGLFF TGTGCCAGCAGTGGACCTATCGGGACAGGGGCTATCGGGCTGTTTTTT
- TRBJ1-3 TRBV4-1 CASSQLWRGPRNTIYF TGCGCCAGCAGCCAGCTTTGGAGGGGACCAAGGAACACCATATATTTT
- TRBJ2-3 TRBV7-3 CASSSEGLTFTDTQYF TGTGCCAGCAGCTCAGAAGGACTCACCTTCACAGATACGCAGTATTTT